A single sample is the source of the 10 T cell receptor beta chains below, sequenced in a study of T cell responses to AZD1222 COVID-19 vaccine. The table came from immunoSEQ multiplex PCR; TCRdb's copy has only in-frame clones and leaves some out. The profile shows 100,000 to 130,000 clones, about 90% of them singletons. Here the sequenced sample was peripheral blood, taken on day 0 of AZD1222 vaccination. These receptors were taken from an adult in good health.

The chain recombines TRBV11-1 with TRBJ1-2; unclear D gene. The CDR3 extends over 10 amino acids. V lost 8 bases and J lost 13, with 14 bases in between. Germline CDR1 reads SGHAT; CDR2 reads FQDESV (reference sequence). The CDR3, as DNA: TGTGCCAGCCCTATCAAAATAGTCACCTTC. As protein: CASPIKIVTF.

The chain uses TRBV28 and TRBJ1-5; 10 nucleotides align to TRBD1. Looked up from germline, CDR1 is MDHEN and CDR2 is SYDVKM. Trimming cost V 6 bases and J 5 bases; bases outside gene matches: 4. This CDR3 region has 14 residues. The CDR3 loop is CASRSTGGYQPQHF. In nucleotides, the CDR3 is TGTGCCAGCAGGTCGACAGGGGGCTATCAGCCCCAGCATTTT.

This chain connects TRBV15 to TRBJ1-1; perhaps TRBD1 as D (6 bases). The germline V gene encodes CDR1 LNHNV and CDR2 YYDKDF (reference sequence). Trimming cost V 5 bases and J 7 bases, with 11 bases left between them. This CDR3 has 12 residues. Written as DNA, the CDR3 is TGTGCCACCAGCCTGAGGGGGGTTGAAGCTTTCTTT. It encodes CATSLRGVEAFF.

The V gene is TRBV5-1, the J gene TRBJ2-1; tentative D call: TRBD1 (6 bases). CDR1 is SGHRS and CDR2 is YFSETQ in the germline V gene. The V and J ends lost 4 bases and 7 bases respectively, with 21 bases between them. The CDR3 is 16 residues long. CDR3 protein: CASSQLAAGTLNEQFF. The CDR3 nucleotides read TGCGCCAGCAGCCAACTGGCGGCAGGGACATTAAATGAGCAGTTCTTC.

This chain joins TRBV28 and TRBJ2-4, with TRBD1 as a possible D gene (7 bases). Germline V CDR1 and CDR2: MDHEN, SYDVKM. The CDR3 loop spans 13 amino acids. Trimming took off 6 bases at V and 6 bases at J, with 12 bases between the two ends. CDR3 DNA sequence: TGTGCCAGCAGCGGAGGGGGCGCAAACATTCAGTACTTC. Amino acid sequence: CASSGGGANIQYF. Using reference TRBV28 and TRBJ2-4 for the parts outside the CDR3, the full variable domain is DVKVTQSSRYLVKRTGEKVFLECVQDMDHENMFWYRQDPGLGLRLIYFSYDVKMKEKGDIPEGYSVSREKKERFSLILESASTNQTSMYLCASSGGGANIQYFGAGTRLSVL.

V gene TRBV3-1 (or the pseudogene TRBV3-2) combines with J gene TRBJ1-6; possible D gene TRBD1, 5 bases. V dropped 7 bases and J dropped 11 bases, with 15 bases sitting between them. CDR1 is LGHDT, CDR2 YNNKEL, per germline (reference sequence). The CDR3 runs to 13 residues. This CDR3 is CASTGRGSPPLHF. The CDR3 nucleotides read TGTGCCAGCACGGGAAGGGGTAGTCCACCCCTCCACTTT.

This clone is a singleton in its sample. The chain links TRBV18 to TRBJ2-1, with D unresolved. Trimming stripped 0 bases from V and 4 bases from J, with 13 bases between. Germline V gene lookup returns CDR1 KGHSH and CDR2 LQKENI. The length of the CDR3 is 16 residues. CDR3: CASSPPELLLYNEQFF. Written as DNA, the CDR3 is TGTGCCAGCTCACCACCTGAACTTTTACTTTACAATGAGCAGTTCTTC.

The chain uses TRBV6-2 or TRBV6-3 and TRBJ1-2; D may be TRBD1 (5 bases). CDR1 and CDR2 from the germline V gene are MNHEY and SVGEGT. The CDR3 is 14 residues long. V was clipped by 2 bases and J by 4 bases, with 11 bases between them. The CDR3 reads CASSYKRGSYGYTF. The CDR3 DNA is TGTGCCAGCAGTTACAAAAGGGGAAGCTATGGCTACACCTTC.

This clone showed up just once. The CDR3 protein is CASSESGRALLALHF. The CDR3 bases are TGCGCCAGCAGTGAGTCCGGCAGGGCTCTACTGGCCCTCCACTTT. The genes are TRBV10-2 and TRBJ1-6, with D possibly matching TRBD1 (5 bases). Germline V gene lookup returns CDR1 WSHSY and CDR2 SAAADI. V lost 0 bases, J lost 14 bases, and 17 bases lay in between. The CDR3 covers 15 residues.

As concerns this clone: In the same sample, other DNA sequences code for this CDR3. This rearrangement joins TRBV28 to TRBJ1-5; D not certain. V lost 5 bases to trimming and J lost 4 bases, with 3 bases between them. The CDR3 contains 11 residues. Per the germline V gene, CDR1 is MDHEN and CDR2 is SYDVKM. This CDR3 reads CASSPNQPQHF. CDR3 sequence (DNA): TGTGCCAGCAGTCCAAATCAGCCCCAGCATTTT.